This T cell receptor beta chain was observed in a study of blood T cell repertoires in COVID-19. Study overall: The United States, Italy and Spain provided the acute and convalescent COVID-19 samples. Nucleic acid was either cDNA or gDNA, and it came from T cells, B-cell-depleted T cells, or PBMCs.

Trimming removed 3 bases from V and 8 bases from J, with 11 bases in between. This CDR3 comprises 13 residues. Germline CDR1 SGHAT, CDR2 FQNNGV. In the authors' methods: It was from reference gene primer amplification that nucleated cell counts were estimated. TCRdb's table, derived via immunoSEQ multiplex PCR, lists solely in-frame clones and lacks some. From that table come the V and J calls and clone size; the DNA was used to work out D and trimming. This table holds over 200,000 clones, approximately 80% found once. This clone was seen more than once but under ten times. The rearrangement joins TRBV11-2 to TRBJ1-5; D remains ambiguous. The receptor comes from a man between 35 and 55 years old who had recovered from COVID-19. The material sequenced was peripheral blood. CDR3 in amino acids: CASSLGPKEPQHF. The DNA for the CDR3 is TGTGCCAGCAGCTTGGGCCCCAAGGAGCCCCAGCATTTT.